This T cell receptor (beta chain) was documented in a study of beta chain features in type 1 diabetes. Study observations and caveats: Shorter TCRB CDR3s, moderately but significantly so, were found in Type 1 diabetes patients in all four CD4+ subsets.

The entirety of the isolated RNA underwent reverse transcription, so expressed TCRB transcripts were sequenced. Sequenced by immunoSEQ multiplex PCR; TCRdb stores in-frame clones only, minus some. The sample has almost 350,000 clones; around 9.3% are singletons. Points on this clone: Its antigen remains unidentified.

The sample was central memory CD4+ T cells from blood. This sequence was found in a young man with type 1 diabetes.

The CDR3 bases are TGCAGCGTAGAACCGAGACTAGACAGTAACGCTTTCTTT. Amino acids: CSVEPRLDSNAFF. The chain links TRBV29-1 to TRBJ1-1, with TRBD1 as a possible D gene (5 bases). The V end was cut by 6 bases, the J end by 11 bases, with 22 bases between. The germline V gene has CDR1 SQVTM and CDR2 ANQGSEA. CDR3 length: 13 residues.